Sequencing of this T cell receptor beta chain was carried out in a study of PD-L1 blockade in urothelial cancer. Overall study context: Blood was evaluated 3 weeks (second dose) and 6 weeks after therapy began. A median about 150,000 T cells were found in blood samples.

Time point: pretreatment peripheral blood. This CDR3 comprises 16 residues. Germline CDR1 is MGHRA and CDR2 is YSYEKL. V lost 1 base, J lost 0 bases, and 6 bases stayed unmatched. Generated by immunoSEQ multiplex PCR, the TCRdb table keeps only in-frame clones and is missing some. The table shows about 33,000 clones, with about 80% occurring only once. Sequences were derived from PBMCs, sampled around atezolizumab (anti-PD-L1) treatment. V usage is TRBV4-1 and J usage is TRBJ2-7; 7 nucleotides agree with TRBD2. The sequence was obtained from a man in his 60s with urothelial cancer. The CDR3 here is CASSQVDLAASYEQYF. For the CDR3, the DNA is TGCGCCAGCAGCCAAGTTGATCTAGCGGCCTCCTACGAGCAGTACTTC.